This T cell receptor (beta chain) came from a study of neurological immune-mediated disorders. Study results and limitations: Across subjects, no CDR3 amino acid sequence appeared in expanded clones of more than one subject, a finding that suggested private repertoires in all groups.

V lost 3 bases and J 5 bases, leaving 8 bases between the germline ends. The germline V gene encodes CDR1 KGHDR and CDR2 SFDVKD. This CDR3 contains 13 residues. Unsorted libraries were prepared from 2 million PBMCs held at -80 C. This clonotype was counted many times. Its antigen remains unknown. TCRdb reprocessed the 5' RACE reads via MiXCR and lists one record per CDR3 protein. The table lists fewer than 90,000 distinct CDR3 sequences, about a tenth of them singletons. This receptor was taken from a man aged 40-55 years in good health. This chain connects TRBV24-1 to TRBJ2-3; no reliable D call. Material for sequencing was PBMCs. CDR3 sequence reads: CATSDPSVDTQYF. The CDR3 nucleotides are TGTGCCACCAGTGATCCCTCGGTAGATACGCAGTATTTT.